A single sample is the source of the 29 T cell receptor beta chains below, sequenced in a study of T cells in Graves' hyperthyroidism and ophthalmopathy. Amplification yielded TCR beta CDR3 regions, with RNA transcripts as the source. The HTBI primer set served for first-round RT-PCR of the TCR CDR3. Each CDR3 protein is one row after TCRdb ran MiXCR on the multiplex PCR reads. The sample records 360,000 or so distinct CDR3 sequences, 15% being singletons. The source material was blood. Receptor source: a woman aged 60-75 years with Graves' ophthalmopathy.

This clonotype has ten or more counts. The chain combines TRBV2 with TRBJ2-1; TRBD2 agrees at 12 bases. Per germline, CDR1 SNHLY and CDR2 FYNNEI. V was pared by 3 bases and J by 9 bases, with 3 bases of the junction left unmatched. The CDR3 is made up of 14 amino acids. The CDR3 DNA follows: TGTGCCAGCAGTGAGACTAGCGGGAGTAGTGAGCAGTTCTTC. Protein product: CASSETSGSSEQFF.

In this sample, this clonotype turned up a few times. This chain uses TRBV6-1 with TRBJ1-4; D gene uncertain. CDR3 length: 14 amino acids. V gave up 6 bases and J gave up 7 bases, with 15 bases separating them. CDR1 MNHNS and CDR2 SASEGT come from the germline V gene. The CDR3 nucleotides are TGTGCCAGCAGCCGCACCCGGACGGCTGAAAAACTGTTTTTT. It yields the protein CASSRTRTAEKLFF.

In this sample, this clonotype turned up a few times. The chain is built from TRBV19 and TRBJ2-7; 7 bases fit TRBD1. The CDR3 covers 14 residues. CDR1 and CDR2 from the germline V gene are LNHDA and SQIVND (reference sequence). The V gene end was trimmed by 5 bases and the J gene end by 4 bases; junction bases not matched to a gene: 8. The CDR3 coding sequence is TGTGCCAGTAGTCCCCGGACAGGCAGATACGAGCAGTACTTC. Translating it yields CASSPRTGRYEQYF.

The chain couples TRBV12-3 or TRBV12-4 to TRBJ2-1; possibly TRBD1 for D (5 bases). V gave up 3 bases and J gave up 2 bases, with 11 bases separating them. The CDR3 runs to 15 residues. CDR3 nucleotides: TGTGCCAGCAGTTTTATGGGGCATACCTACAATGAGCAGTTCTTC. Its protein product is CASSFMGHTYNEQFF.

V and J are TRBV5-1 and TRBJ1-1, with D perhaps matching TRBD1 (6 bases). This CDR3 is built from 14 residues. Looked up from germline, CDR1 is SGHRS and CDR2 is YFSETQ. V was shortened by 3 bases and J by 0 bases, with 9 bases between the two germline ends. CDR3 region: CASSSGQMNTEAFF. The CDR3 DNA sequence: TGCGCCAGCAGCTCAGGACAGATGAACACTGAAGCTTTCTTT. Full variable domain (missing parts from reference TRBV5-1 and TRBJ1-1): KAGVTQTPRYLIKTRGQQVTLSCSPISGHRSVSWYQQTPGQGLQFLFEYFSETQRNKGNFPGRFSGRQFSNSRSEMNVSTLELGDSALYLCASSSGQMNTEAFFGQGTRLTVV.

This clonotype was seen ten or more times. V is TRBV12-3 or TRBV12-4 and J is TRBJ2-1, with D unclear. Trimming left V 3 bases short and J 8 bases short, with 14 bases between. This CDR3 is 14 amino acids long. Here the CDR3 DNA reads TGTGCCAGCAGTTTGGCGAGCCAGACCGATGAGCAGTTCTTC. Its translation: CASSLASQTDEQFF.

In its sample, this clonotype was seen many times. The chain has TRBV9 and TRBJ2-2; the D gene is possibly TRBD2 (6 bases). Germline CDR1 reads SGDLS; CDR2 reads YYNGEE. This CDR3 is built from 14 residues. V lost 4 bases, J lost 4 bases, and 11 bases lay in between. As DNA, the CDR3 is TGTGCCAGCAGCAATAGCGGTAGCACCGGGGAGCTGTTTTTT. It codes for CASSNSGSTGELFF.

This clonotype was observed at least ten times. The rearrangement joins TRBV10-3 to TRBJ2-5, with D perhaps TRBD2 (6 bases). CDR1 and CDR2 from the germline V gene are ENHRY and SYGVKD. CDR3 length equals 14 residues. Trimming left V 4 bases short and J 4 bases short, with 13 bases between. The CDR3 DNA follows: TGTGCCATCAGTGTGAGCGGGTGGAGAGAGACCCAGTACTTC. Translating it yields CAISVSGWRETQYF.

This sequence joins TRBV14 and TRBJ1-4; possibly TRBD1 for D (5 bases). The CDR3 sequence is 18 residues long. Per the germline V gene, CDR1 is SGHDN and CDR2 is FVKESK. V lost 2 bases and J lost 8, with 24 bases in between. This CDR3 reads CASSQLLGTLAEKEKLFF. CDR3 in DNA: TGTGCCAGCAGCCAACTATTGGGGACTTTGGCCGAGAAGGAAAAACTGTTTTTT.

Only a few counts were recorded for this clonotype. The V call is TRBV25-1, the J call TRBJ2-5, with 7 bases lining up with TRBD2. J was trimmed by 2 bases and V by 6 bases; bases with no gene match: 9. Germline CDR1 and CDR2: MGHDK and SYGVNS. The CDR3 is 15 amino acids. The CDR3 here is CASSALSSGQETQYF. In DNA, the CDR3 is TGTGCCAGCAGCGCCTTATCTAGCGGACAAGAGACCCAGTACTTC.

This chain joins TRBV27 and TRBJ1-4; a weak D match, TRBD1 (5 bases). The CDR3 consists of 15 residues. Trimming took 7 bases from V and 7 from J, leaving 19 bases between them. In germline, CDR1 is MNHEY, CDR2 SMNVEV (reference sequence). The CDR3 protein is CASTSPGRAGEKLFF. The CDR3, as DNA: TGTGCCAGCACCTCCCCCGGCAGGGCGGGTGAAAAACTGTTTTTT. The entire variable domain, with the rest obtained from reference TRBV27 and TRBJ1-4, is as follows: EAQVTQNPRYLITVTGKKLTVTCSQNMNHEYMSWYRQDPGLGLRQIYYSMNVEVTDKGDVPEGYKVSRKEKRNFPLILESPSPNQTSLYFCASTSPGRAGEKLFFGSGTQLSVL.

This clonotype occurred many times. The chain links TRBV28 to TRBJ2-6; D might be TRBD1 (7 bases). The CDR3 extends over 18 amino acids. The germline V gene has CDR1 MDHEN and CDR2 SYDVKM. Trimming pared 0 bases from V and 4 bases from J, leaving 16 bases between. CDR3 DNA: TGTGCCAGCAGTTTATGGGAGGGGGCGCTAACAGGGGCCAACGTCCTGACTTTC. This gives the protein CASSLWEGALTGANVLTF.

The chain combines TRBV19 with TRBJ1-5; no clear D gene. Germline lookup yields CDR1 LNHDA and CDR2 SQIVND (reference sequence). Trimming took off 3 bases at V and 7 bases at J, with 10 bases between the two ends. CDR3 length equals 13 residues. The CDR3 nucleotides are TGTGCCAGTAGTATTGTAGTCCGACAGCCCCAGCATTTT. Protein: CASSIVVRQPQHF.

About this clonotype itself: Possible read error: a much larger clone is one base away. The chain is built from TRBV18 and TRBJ2-1, with 11 bases aligning to TRBD2. Germline CDR1 KGHSH, CDR2 LQKENI. J gave up 8 bases and V 2 bases, and 11 bases lay outside the gene matches. CDR3 length: 17 residues. CDR3 in amino acids: CASSPGLAGGRDDEQFF. CDR3 coding DNA: TGTGCCAGCTCACCAGGCCTAGCGGGAGGTAGGGACGATGAGCAGTTCTTC.

At least ten counts were recorded for this clonotype. The chain combines TRBV6-5 with TRBJ2-5; D is possibly TRBD1 (5 bases). The germline V gene has CDR1 MNHEY and CDR2 SVGAGI. This CDR3 region has 14 residues. The ends were cut back, 0 bases at V and 1 base at J, with 6 bases in the middle. The DNA of the CDR3 is TGTGCCAGCAGTTACTCGACAGCCCAAGAGACCCAGTACTTC. Protein sequence: CASSYSTAQETQYF.

This clonotype was observed a few times. The chain carries TRBV7-3 and TRBJ2-5; 8 nucleotides match TRBD2. Germline trimming cut 5 bases from V and 4 bases from J; bases unmatched to any gene: 15. CDR1 SGHTA and CDR2 FQGTGA come from the germline V gene. The CDR3 is made up of 17 amino acids. CDR3 bases: TGTGCCAGCAGCCCATCCCGACTAGCGCGGGGCCGAGAGACCCAGTACTTC. It translates to CASSPSRLARGRETQYF.

The V call is TRBV12-3 or TRBV12-4, the J call TRBJ2-3; 7 nucleotides line up with TRBD2. The J segment lost 10 bases and the V segment lost 2 bases, leaving 12 bases of the junction unmatched. The CDR3 spans 15 residues. The DNA for the CDR3 is TGTGCCAGCAGTTTATTCGGAGCGGGGACGGGGGCGCAGTATTTT. Translated: CASSLFGAGTGAQYF.

A note on this clonotype: A read error may explain this, as a much larger clone is one base away. The chain is built from TRBV18 and TRBJ1-1; TRBD1 might be the D (6 bases). CDR1 and CDR2 (germline): KGHSH, LQKENI. V was shortened by 3 bases and J by 4 bases, with 18 bases between the two germline ends. The CDR3 sequence is 16 residues long. The CDR3 spells CASSPTRRGGTTEAFF. In nucleotides, the CDR3 is TGTGCCAGCTCACCCACACGAAGGGGGGGGACCACTGAAGCTTTCTTT. Together with reference TRBV18 and TRBJ1-1, the CDR3 gives the full variable domain: NAGVMQNPRHLVRRRGQEARLRCSPMKGHSHVYWYRQLPEEGLKFMVYLQKENIIDESGMPKERFSAEFPKEGPSILRIQQVVRGDSAAYFCASSPTRRGGTTEAFFGQGTRLTVV.

V is TRBV4-2 and J is TRBJ1-4; 9 bases are shared with TRBD1. The CDR3 extends over 18 amino acids. Per the germline V gene, CDR1 is LGHNA and CDR2 is YNFKEQ. The V and J ends lost 2 bases and 3 bases, in that order; junction bases with no gene match: 10. The CDR3 coding sequence is TGTGCCAGCAGCCAAACCGGGACAGGGAGTTCGGCTAATGAAAAACTGTTTTTT. This gives the protein CASSQTGTGSSANEKLFF.

This clonotype was seen more than once but under ten times. The chain uses TRBV28 and TRBJ1-5, with no clear D. CDR1 MDHEN and CDR2 SYDVKM come from the germline V gene. The CDR3 sequence is 15 residues long. V shed 4 bases and J shed 6 bases, with 16 bases lying between them. CDR3 region: CASSSPPSEVQPQHF. The DNA of the CDR3 is TGTGCCAGCAGTTCCCCCCCGTCGGAAGTTCAGCCCCAGCATTTT. The variable domain in full, with the rest retrieved from reference TRBV28 and TRBJ1-5, is DVKVTQSSRYLVKRTGEKVFLECVQDMDHENMFWYRQDPGLGLRLIYFSYDVKMKEKGDIPEGYSVSREKKERFSLILESASTNQTSMYLCASSSPPSEVQPQHFGDGTRLSIL.

Many counts were recorded for this clonotype. The V gene is TRBV7-2, the J gene TRBJ2-3; D gene ambiguous. Germline loops: CDR1 SGHTA, CDR2 FQGNSA. V lost 5 bases and J 6 bases, leaving 12 bases between the germline ends. The CDR3 is made up of 13 amino acids. The CDR3 protein is CASSQRLLDTQYF. As DNA, the CDR3 is TGTGCCAGCAGCCAACGGCTCCTGGATACGCAGTATTTT.

In this sample, this clonotype turned up a few times. The V call is TRBV12-5, the J call TRBJ2-3; D gene ambiguous. V was cut by 7 bases and J by 6 bases, with 11 bases left in between. CDR3 size: 12 residues. Germline V gene lookup returns CDR1 LGHNT and CDR2 FRNRAP. CDR3 bases: TGTGCTAGTGTTCTTTCTAGTGATACGCAGTATTTT. Translation: CASVLSSDTQYF.

This clonotype has a handful of counts. The chain carries TRBV15 and TRBJ2-1, with 10 bases aligning to TRBD1. The CDR3 runs 15 residues. Germline assignment: CDR1 LNHNV and CDR2 YYDKDF (reference sequence). J lost 6 bases, V lost 6 bases, and 8 bases had no gene match. DNA of the CDR3: TGTGCCACCAGAGACAGGGGGCGCCCCCCCAATGAGCAGTTCTTC. Translation: CATRDRGRPPNEQFF.

Many counts were recorded for this clonotype. The chain employs TRBV5-1 and TRBJ1-2, with 7 nucleotides matching TRBD1. J lost 5 bases, V lost 3 bases, and 4 bases had no gene match. In germline, CDR1 is SGHRS, CDR2 YFSETQ. The CDR3 spans 13 residues. CDR3 region: CASSSRTGYGYTF. CDR3 sequence (DNA): TGCGCCAGCAGCTCCCGGACAGGTTATGGCTACACCTTC.

A remark on this clonotype: This may come from a read error, since a much larger clone is one base off. V and J are TRBV7-2 and TRBJ2-1; 7 positions match TRBD2. With 5 bases clipped from V and 12 bases from J, the junction kept 7 bases outside the gene matches. This CDR3 contains 12 residues. The germline CDR1 and CDR2 sequences are SGHTA and FQGNSA. The chain's CDR3 is CASSQRGGGQFF. The CDR3 nucleotides read TGTGCCAGCAGCCAGCGTGGGGGGGGGCAGTTCTTC.

CDR3 region: CASEPRGRIEQFF. CDR3 nucleotides: TGTGCCAGCGAACCCCGGGGCAGGATTGAGCAGTTCTTC. V is TRBV6-1 and J is TRBJ2-1; D may correspond to TRBD1 or TRBD2 (5 bases each). CDR1 and CDR2 from the germline V gene are MNHNS and SASEGT. Trimming removed 8 bases at V and 9 bases at J, with 17 bases between. This CDR3 has 13 residues.

This clonotype showed up many times. J is TRBJ2-2 and V is TRBV11-2; the match to TRBD2 covers 8 bases. Germline CDR1 is SGHAT and CDR2 is FQNNGV. V gave up 9 bases and J gave up 4 bases; unmatched junction bases: 13. The CDR3 extends over 16 amino acids. The CDR3 DNA is TGTGCCAGTGGCCGGGAGGGCCGCGCTAGCACCGGGGAGCTGTTTTTT. This gives the protein CASGREGRASTGELFF.

This clonotype was observed at least ten times. This rearrangement joins TRBV2 to TRBJ2-5; 7 nucleotides align to TRBD2. V shed 6 bases, J shed 7 bases, and the junction held 26 bases outside the gene matches. CDR3 size: 19 residues. The germline V gene encodes CDR1 SNHLY and CDR2 FYNNEI. The CDR3 here is CASRGELREASPQEWTQYF. CDR3 nucleotide sequence: TGTGCCAGCAGAGGGGAGCTACGGGAGGCCTCACCGCAAGAGTGGACCCAGTACTTC.

At least ten counts were recorded for this clonotype. The rearrangement links TRBV28 to TRBJ1-5, with 10 bases matching TRBD1. The CDR3 runs to 16 residues. Germline CDR1 MDHEN, CDR2 SYDVKM. The V gene end was trimmed by 2 bases and the J gene end by 5 bases; junction bases not matched to a gene: 6. The CDR3 loop is CASSLPDRGLDQPQHF. The CDR3 bases are TGTGCCAGCAGTTTACCTGACAGGGGGCTCGATCAGCCCCAGCATTTT.